The clone carrying this T cell receptor (beta chain) has just a few counts. These data belong to a study of shared clonotypes between healthy human individuals. There were only Caucasian adults among the donors, and all lived in Nashville, Tennessee. This was a deep-level run. Each replicate PCR on the sorted subsets used roughly 210 ng DNA (about 30,000 T cell genomes). In the authors' workflow: Filtering differed, since immunoSEQ gave only junction sequences and no quality scores. Some clones are missing from TCRdb's copy, which holds only in-frame ones; the method was immunoSEQ multiplex PCR. That table is the source of V, J and clone size, and D and trimming were worked out from the DNA. The data hold about 2.3 million clones, with approximately 93% observed a single time. CDR1 and CDR2 from the germline V gene are MNHEY and SVGAGI. This CDR3 comprises 14 residues. The V and J ends lost 2 bases and 5 bases respectively, with 12 bases between them.

The chain carries TRBV6-5 and TRBJ1-2, with a tentative D call TRBD1 (6 bases). Sequencing was performed on naive CD4+ T cells from PBMCs. Indicated subset: CD45RA+ positively selected. The TCR originated in a man aged 18 to 29 in good health. Some clones in this sample may be carry-over from other donors' samples. CDR3 bases: TGTGCCAGCAGTTACAGCCCCACAGGGTATGGCTACACCTTC. Amino acids: CASSYSPTGYGYTF.